The entry below describes one T cell receptor beta chain. Antigen specificity is unknown. Scientists made TCR beta cDNA using 5'RACE template switching with UMIs. Reanalyzing the 5' RACE reads, TCRdb keeps one entry per CDR3 protein, without DNA. The table counts about 550,000 distinct CDR3 sequences; roughly 3.4% lies in the top ten. This sample was taken from a study of T cells expressing NK-cell markers. On the study more broadly: Sequencing of TCR beta repertoires drew on sorted CD3+CD56+NKG2C+, CD3+CD56+NKG2C- and CD3+CD56-NKG2C+ T cells. Among the eight sequenced donors, seven tested HCMV-seropositive and one tested seronegative. Findings of the study overall: Each of a handful of donors carried dominant NKG2C+ clonotypes accounting for about 1.0-7.5% of CD8+ T cells.

This TCR came from a man aged 18 to 30 in good health. The sequenced material came from blood T cells: a sorted CD56 or NKG2C T cell subset, CD4+ or CD8+ T cells, or bulk PBMC T cells (not recorded which).

CDR3 amino acids: CAWSGLAGGPKFDEQFF. This chain connects TRBV30 to TRBJ2-1; as DNA is missing, the TRBD2 call by TCRdb cannot be tested. The CDR3 has 17 residues. Germline CDR1 GTSNPN, CDR2 SVGIG (reference sequence).